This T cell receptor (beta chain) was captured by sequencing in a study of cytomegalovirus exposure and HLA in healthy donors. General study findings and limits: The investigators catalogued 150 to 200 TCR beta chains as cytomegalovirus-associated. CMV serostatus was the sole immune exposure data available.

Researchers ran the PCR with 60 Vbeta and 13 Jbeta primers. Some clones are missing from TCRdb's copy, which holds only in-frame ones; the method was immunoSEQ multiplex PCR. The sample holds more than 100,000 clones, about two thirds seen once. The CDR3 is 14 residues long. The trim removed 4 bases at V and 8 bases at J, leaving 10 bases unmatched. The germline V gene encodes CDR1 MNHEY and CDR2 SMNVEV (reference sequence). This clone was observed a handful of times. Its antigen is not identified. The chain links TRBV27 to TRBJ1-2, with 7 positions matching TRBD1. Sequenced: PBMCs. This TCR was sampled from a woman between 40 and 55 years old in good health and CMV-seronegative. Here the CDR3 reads CASSSSDRAGGYTF. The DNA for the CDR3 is TGTGCCAGCAGTTCCTCTGACAGGGCTGGAGGCTACACCTTC.